This TCR beta chain was profiled in a study of vaccination and CD4 T cells after COVID-19. The Oncomine TCR Beta short-read assay sequenced DNA from cultured CD4+ T cells. TCRdb used MiXCR to reprocess the PCR reads, holding one entry per CDR3 protein. The sample holds 25,000 or so distinct CDR3 sequences, roughly 40% seen once. Notes on this clonotype: Antigen: not known.

The CDR3 is 15 residues long. V dropped 1 base and J dropped 2; count of bases not matched to a gene: 3. Looked up from germline, CDR1 is LNHDA and CDR2 is SQIVND (reference sequence). The treatment denotes: approximately 11-day PBMC culture with coronavirus spike peptide pools or control peptides (ViraFEST assay). The sample taken for sequencing was CD4+ T cells from blood, cultured in vitro. The sequence was collected from a human donor who had recovered from COVID-19. The V gene is TRBV19, the J gene TRBJ2-7; TRBD2 matches at 9 bases. Written as DNA, the CDR3 is TGTGCCAGTAGTATAGGACCTAGCGGGGCCTACGAGCAGTACTTC. Its translation: CASSIGPSGAYEQYF.